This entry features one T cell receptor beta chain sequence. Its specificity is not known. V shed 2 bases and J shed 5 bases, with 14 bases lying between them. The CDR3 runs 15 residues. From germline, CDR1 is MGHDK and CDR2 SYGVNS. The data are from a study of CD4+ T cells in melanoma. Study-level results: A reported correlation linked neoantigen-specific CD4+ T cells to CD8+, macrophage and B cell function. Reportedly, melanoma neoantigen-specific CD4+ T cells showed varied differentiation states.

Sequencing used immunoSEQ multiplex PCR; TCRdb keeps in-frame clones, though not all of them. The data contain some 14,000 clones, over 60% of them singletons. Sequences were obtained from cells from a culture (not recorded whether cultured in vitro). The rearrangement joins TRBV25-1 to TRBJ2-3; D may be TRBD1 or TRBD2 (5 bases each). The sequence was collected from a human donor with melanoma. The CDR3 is CASSEASGPGDTQYF. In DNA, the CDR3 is TGTGCCAGCAGTGAAGCTTCGGGGCCGGGAGATACGCAGTATTTT.